Presented here are 32 T cell receptor beta chains from one specimen sequenced in a study of Ad26.COV2.S vaccination and SARS-CoV-2 variants. Treatment: approximately 18 received Ad26.COV2.S at low or high dose, single or two shots; 5 received placebo; per-sample allocation not given. Specimens were obtained on day 63 following the first vaccine or placebo injection. This table comes from immunoSEQ multiplex PCR, and its TCRdb copy is limited to in-frame clones, with some not included. This sample yields over 400,000 clones, of which over 80% are seen a single time; 1.5% to 2% belongs to the top ten. The source material was peripheral blood, sampled in a trial of Ad26.COV2.S vaccine versus placebo. The receptors originated from a person between 18 and 65 years old who received the Ad26.COV2.S COVID-19 vaccine or a placebo.

Only one count was recorded for this clone. The chain uses TRBV6-2 or TRBV6-3 and TRBJ2-7; a possible D gene is TRBD1 (6 bases). CDR3 length equals 15 residues. Between the trimmed V and J ends, which lost 0 bases and 3 bases, there was a span of 12 bases. The germline V gene encodes CDR1 MNHEY and CDR2 SVGEGT. The CDR3 loop is CASSYSDRFGYEQYF. Here the CDR3 DNA reads TGTGCCAGCAGTTACTCTGACAGGTTCGGCTACGAGCAGTACTTC.

Notes on this clone: The same CDR3 also results from other DNA sequences found in this sample. The CDR3 sequence: CASSYRGSYEQYF. The CDR3 bases are TGTGCCAGCTCCTACAGGGGGTCCTACGAGCAGTACTTC. The rearrangement uses TRBV6-5 and TRBJ2-7; 8 bases are a match to TRBD1. The germline V gene has CDR1 MNHEY and CDR2 SVGAGI. The CDR3 loop spans 13 amino acids. J gave up 1 base and V 8 bases, and 4 bases lay outside the gene matches.

V and J are TRBV21-1 and TRBJ1-2. TRBV21-1 is tagged as a pseudogene. This CDR3 spans 14 amino acids. For the CDR3, the DNA is TGTGCCAGCAGCAAATTTCGGGGCTTGGGAGGCTACACCTTC. This codes for CASSKFRGLGGYTF.

V and J are TRBV19 and TRBJ1-5, with D possibly matching TRBD1 (5 bases). CDR3 length equals 15 residues. The V end was cut by 3 bases, the J end by 1 base, with 10 bases between. The germline V gene has CDR1 LNHDA and CDR2 SQIVND (reference sequence). The CDR3 nucleotides read TGTGCCAGTAGTATCGATCCAGGGAGCAATCAGCCCCAGCATTTT. It yields the protein CASSIDPGSNQPQHF.

The chain has TRBV19 and TRBJ1-2, with 8 bases that match TRBD1. V gave up 7 bases and J gave up 3 bases; unmatched junction bases: 10. CDR1 and CDR2 (germline): LNHDA, SQIVND (reference sequence). The CDR3 contains 15 residues. CDR3 protein: CASTNPRGLDYGYTF. Here the CDR3 DNA reads TGTGCCAGTACCAATCCCAGGGGGCTGGACTATGGCTACACCTTC.

V is TRBV19 and J is TRBJ1-5, with 7 bases lining up with TRBD1. V lost 3 bases and J lost 5; bases outside the gene matches: 4. In germline, CDR1 is LNHDA, CDR2 SQIVND (reference sequence). This CDR3 has 14 amino acids. The CDR3 loop reads CASSINRGDQPQHF. The CDR3 bases are TGTGCCAGTAGTATTAACAGGGGTGATCAGCCCCAGCATTTT. The full variable domain, completed using reference TRBV19 and TRBJ1-5, is DGGITQSPKYLFRKEGQNVTLSCEQNLNHDAMYWYRQDPGQGLRLIYYSQIVNDFQKGDIAEGYSVSREKKESFPLTVTSAQKNPTAFYLCASSINRGDQPQHFGDGTRLSIL.

The CDR3 region has the DNA TGCAGTGCCGTCCGGGACGCCCAGTTCTTC. As protein: CSAVRDAQFF. This rearrangement joins TRBV20-1 to TRBJ2-1, with D perhaps being TRBD1 or TRBD2 (5 bases each). V lost 6 bases and J 13 bases, leaving 13 bases between the germline ends. Germline V gene lookup returns CDR1 DFQATT and CDR2 SNEGSKA (reference sequence). CDR3 length: 10 residues.

J is TRBJ2-5 and V is TRBV2; D gene uncertain. This CDR3 contains 12 residues. Trimming pared 7 bases from V and 5 bases from J, leaving 11 bases between. Germline CDR1 is SNHLY and CDR2 is FYNNEI. This CDR3 reads CASKGELETQYF. The CDR3, as DNA: TGTGCCAGCAAAGGCGAGTTGGAGACCCAGTACTTC.

This clone was picked up one time. This chain links TRBV11-2 with TRBJ1-2; D possibly corresponds to TRBD1 (6 bases). The CDR3 loop spans 16 amino acids. Germline loops: CDR1 SGHAT, CDR2 FQNNGV. The ends were cut back, 5 bases at V and 0 bases at J, with 16 bases in the middle. CDR3 sequence reads: CASSPGQIPPNYGYTF. The CDR3 DNA reads TGTGCCAGCAGCCCTGGACAGATCCCGCCTAACTATGGCTACACCTTC.

The chain joins TRBV11-3 to TRBJ1-5; D is perhaps TRBD1 (6 bases). The CDR3 has 16 amino acids. Looked up from germline, CDR1 is SGHNT and CDR2 is YENEEA. The V end was cut by 5 bases, the J end by 0 bases, with 14 bases between. The CDR3 DNA sequence: TGTGCCAGCAGCCCAGGGGAATGGGGTAGCAATCAGCCCCAGCATTTT. Translation gives CASSPGEWGSNQPQHF.

This clone was found a few times. The gene calls are TRBV12-3 or TRBV12-4 and TRBJ2-7; possibly TRBD2 for D (6 bases). CDR3 length: 13 residues. The germline V and J ends were trimmed by 5 bases and 6 bases, with 14 bases remaining between them. The CDR3: CASSGGLGTEQYF. For the CDR3, the DNA is TGTGCCAGCAGTGGGGGGTTGGGAACCGAGCAGTACTTC.

The genes are TRBV12-3 or TRBV12-4 and TRBJ2-3; no clear D. This CDR3 is 12 amino acids long. The ends were cut back, 5 bases at V and 6 bases at J, with 9 bases in the middle. The CDR3 DNA reads as TGTGCCAGCAGTCCAATCGGGGATACGCAGTATTTT. Translation gives CASSPIGDTQYF.

The genes are TRBV9 and TRBJ1-2; unclear D gene. This CDR3 is 16 amino acids long. Looked up from germline, CDR1 is SGDLS and CDR2 is YYNGEE. The ends were cut back, 0 bases at V and 5 bases at J, with 17 bases in the middle. In DNA form, the CDR3 reads TGTGCCAGCAGCGTAGTGTACTTTCTCCGGGTTTATGGCTACACCTTC. Translating gives CASSVVYFLRVYGYTF. The entire variable domain, with the rest obtained from reference TRBV9 and TRBJ1-2, is as follows: DSGVTQTPKHLITATGQRVTLRCSPRSGDLSVYWYQQSLDQGLQFLIQYYNGEERAKGNILERFSAQQFPDLHSELNLSSLELGDSALYFCASSVVYFLRVYGYTFGSGTRLTVV.

This clone was counted a single time. V is TRBV5-1 and J is TRBJ1-2; 9 bases match TRBD1. The CDR3 length is 15 residues. Germline V gene data show CDR1 as SGHRS and CDR2 as YFSETQ. The J segment lost 5 bases and the V segment lost 6 bases, leaving 11 bases of the junction unmatched. CDR3 nucleotide sequence: TGCGCCAGCACCGGACAGGGGAGTTCTTTGTATGGCTACACCTTC. Translated: CASTGQGSSLYGYTF.

In its sample, this clone was seen once. The chain combines TRBV14 with TRBJ2-7; D gene uncertain. V gave up 3 bases and J gave up 5 bases, with 20 bases separating them. The CDR3 loop spans 16 amino acids. The V gene's germline CDR1 is SGHDN and CDR2 FVKESK. For the CDR3, the DNA is TGTGCCAGCAGCCAGGCGGCAGAACCCTGGTTCGACGAGCAGTACTTC. Translating gives CASSQAAEPWFDEQYF.

The chain combines TRBV10-3 with TRBJ1-5, with D tentatively TRBD1 (6 bases). The CDR3 consists of 17 residues. V dropped 2 bases and J dropped 0 bases, with 14 bases sitting between them. Germline V gives CDR1 ENHRY, CDR2 SYGVKD. The CDR3 protein is CAISEGQTIYSNQPQHF. CDR3 in DNA: TGTGCCATCAGTGAGGGACAGACGATCTATAGCAATCAGCCCCAGCATTTT.

The V call is TRBV10-1, the J call TRBJ2-7, with a tentative D call TRBD2 (5 bases). Trimming removed 6 bases from V and 5 bases from J, with 11 bases in between. Germline V lookup: CDR1 WNHNN, CDR2 SYGVQD (reference sequence). The CDR3 is 12 amino acids. CDR3 in amino acids: CASSLGGHEQYF. CDR3 DNA: TGCGCCAGCAGCCTAGGCGGGCACGAGCAGTACTTC.

The CDR3 DNA reads TGTGCCTCGGGGGGAGGGTATCAGCCCCAGCATTTT. Translated, it gives CASGGGYQPQHF. The chain is built from TRBV6-6 and TRBJ1-5, with D perhaps matching TRBD1 (5 bases). Germline CDR1 and CDR2: MNHNY and SVGAGI (reference sequence). The CDR3 totals 12 residues. The ends were cut back, 11 bases at V and 5 bases at J, with 13 bases in the middle.

The V gene is TRBV7-2, the J gene TRBJ2-2, with a possible D match to TRBD2 (6 bases). The CDR3 extends over 15 amino acids. Germline-derived CDR1 and CDR2 are SGHTA and FQGNSA. The V and J ends lost 11 bases and 2 bases respectively, with 18 bases between them. The CDR3 DNA follows: TGTGCCCTCAACCACGGGACTCTCAACACCGGGGAGCTGTTTTTT. Translating it yields CALNHGTLNTGELFF.

Note on this clone: Germline is not matched at one junction end, which may reflect a read error. The J gene is TRBJ2-7, the V gene TRBV7-9; possible D gene TRBD2, 6 bases. Per the germline V gene, CDR1 is SEHNR and CDR2 is FQNEAQ (reference sequence). This CDR3 comprises 16 residues. The CDR3 is CASSLAKSAGGYEQYF. In nucleotides, the CDR3 is TGTGCCAGCAGCCTAGCGAAATCGGCGGGCGGCTACGAGCAGTACTTC. Looking up the rest from reference TRBV7-9 and TRBJ2-7 gives the full variable domain: DTGVSQNPRHKITKRGQNVTFRCDPISEHNRLYWYRQTLGQGPEFLTYFQNEAQLEKSRLLSDRFSAERPKGSFSTLEIQRTEQGDSAMYLCASSLAKSAGGYEQYFGPGTRLTVT.

The chain is built from TRBV20-1 and TRBJ1-2; 8 bases align to TRBD1. Germline loops: CDR1 DFQATT, CDR2 SNEGSKA (reference sequence). The CDR3 extends over 14 amino acids. With 3 bases clipped from V and 6 bases from J, the junction kept 9 bases outside the gene matches. The CDR3 DNA is TGCAGTGCTAGTCCCTCCGGACAGGGCGATGGCTACACCTTC. It codes for CSASPSGQGDGYTF.

V usage is TRBV6-5 and J usage is TRBJ1-5, with 7 bases aligning to TRBD1. The germline CDR1 and CDR2 sequences are MNHEY and SVGAGI. The CDR3 sequence is 15 residues long. The ends lost 4 bases at V and 4 bases at J; junction bases unmatched: 7. CDR3 nucleotides: TGTGCCAGCAGTTCCCTTACGACAGGGAATCAGCCCCAGCATTTT. Translation gives CASSSLTTGNQPQHF.

V gene TRBV6-1 combines with J gene TRBJ1-2; D remains unclear. Germline values: CDR1 MNHNS, CDR2 SASEGT. Between the trimmed V and J ends, which lost 7 bases and 2 bases, there was a span of 17 bases. This CDR3 is built from 15 residues. CDR3 in amino acids: CASIRGYGSNYGYTF. The CDR3, as DNA: TGTGCCAGCATCCGCGGCTACGGATCAAACTATGGCTACACCTTC.

The rearrangement links TRBV30 to TRBJ1-2, with D possibly being TRBD1 (6 bases). This CDR3 contains 15 residues. Germline CDR1 reads GTSNPN; CDR2 reads SVGIG (reference sequence). The germline V and J ends were trimmed by 0 bases and 8 bases, with 19 bases remaining between them. Written as DNA, the CDR3 is TGTGCCTGGAGTGTCGCTACAGGGAGGGTGAAGGGCTACACCTTC. Encoded protein: CAWSVATGRVKGYTF.

To note about this clone: Different DNA sequences within this sample yield the same CDR3. The V gene is TRBV27, the J gene TRBJ2-7; TRBD1 might be the D (6 bases). Germline V gives CDR1 MNHEY, CDR2 SMNVEV (reference sequence). This CDR3 has 13 amino acids. Trimming removed 2 bases from V and 3 bases from J, with 8 bases in between. CDR3 protein: CASSLGGGYEQYF. Written as DNA, the CDR3 is TGTGCCAGCAGTTTAGGGGGCGGCTACGAGCAGTACTTC.

The chain recombines TRBV5-6 with TRBJ1-2; D uncertain. The V end lost 4 bases, the J end lost 2 bases, and 3 bases lay between the germline ends. Looked up from germline, CDR1 is SGHDT and CDR2 is YYEEEE. The CDR3 is 11 residues long. The chain's CDR3 is CASSLNYGYTF. The DNA of the CDR3 is TGTGCCAGCAGCCTCAACTATGGCTACACCTTC.

This CDR3 reads CASSPFQRGRTDTQYF. CDR3 nucleotide sequence: TGTGCCAGTAGTCCTTTCCAGCGGGGGAGGACAGATACGCAGTATTTT. V gene TRBV19 combines with J gene TRBJ2-3; 8 bases are a match to TRBD2. Losses at the gene ends were 5 bases for V and 3 bases for J; bases not matched to a gene: 10. In germline, CDR1 is LNHDA, CDR2 SQIVND (reference sequence). The CDR3 extends over 16 amino acids.

The gene calls are TRBV6-6 and TRBJ1-5, with TRBD1 identical over 9 bases. Germline CDR1 is MNHNY and CDR2 is SVGAGI (reference sequence). The J segment lost 3 bases and the V segment lost 2 bases, leaving 5 bases of the junction unmatched. This CDR3 is built from 16 residues. CDR3: CASSYGTGPLNQPQHF. The CDR3 bases are TGTGCCAGCAGTTACGGGACAGGGCCTCTCAATCAGCCCCAGCATTTT.

This chain connects TRBV3-1 (or the pseudogene TRBV3-2) to TRBJ2-1; 7 bases map to TRBD2. The length of the CDR3 is 13 residues. Losses at the gene ends were 7 bases for V and 8 bases for J; bases not matched to a gene: 8. Germline V gene sequence: CDR1 LGHDT, CDR2 YNNKEL (reference sequence). The CDR3 loop reads CASTPWGGDEQFF. The CDR3 coding sequence is TGTGCCAGCACCCCGTGGGGGGGTGATGAGCAGTTCTTC.

CDR3 in DNA: TGCGCCAGCAGCCCCGGGACAGGGGGATCTACCTATGGCTACACCTTC. Amino acid sequence: CASSPGTGGSTYGYTF. This chain joins TRBV4-1 and TRBJ1-2, with 11 bases that match TRBD1. The CDR3 sequence is 16 residues long. V gave up 4 bases and J gave up 4 bases; unmatched junction bases: 8. Germline CDR1 and CDR2: MGHRA and YSYEKL.

This clone appeared once. The chain employs TRBV7-2 and TRBJ1-5, with D hard to call. The CDR3 is 15 amino acids. The germline V gene encodes CDR1 SGHTA and CDR2 FQGNSA. Trimming stripped 5 bases from V and 4 bases from J, with 15 bases between. The CDR3 DNA reads TGTGCCAGCAGCGGAGGACCAGCTTCGAATCAGCCCCAGCATTTT. This codes for CASSGGPASNQPQHF.

The gene calls are TRBV4-1 and TRBJ1-2; 8 nucleotides align to TRBD1. The CDR3 loop spans 13 amino acids. Germline V gene lookup returns CDR1 MGHRA and CDR2 YSYEKL. J gave up 8 bases and V 5 bases, and 7 bases lay outside the gene matches. Here the CDR3 DNA reads TGCGCCAGCAGCTCTACAGGGGGTTGGGGCTACACCTTC. Protein sequence: CASSSTGGWGYTF.